Listed below are T cell receptor beta chains from one sample, sequenced in a study of T cell responses to AZD1222 COVID-19 vaccine. Profiling relied on immunoSEQ multiplex PCR, and the TCRdb table lists in-frame clones only, not all of them. Altogether about 140,000 clones are present, approximately 90% being singletons, with the ten largest covering about 3.4%. The sample was peripheral blood, taken on day 0 of AZD1222 vaccination. The receptors were gathered from an adult in good health. Both conserved end residues are part of each CDR3. D genes are given only for firm matches. The size entry is marked missing in some rows and otherwise reads once, few, many or a size class.

>.|TRBV2|TRBJ1-4|.
CASAGSQLEKLFF
TGTGCCAGCGCAGGGAGTCAGTTGGAAAAACTGTTTTTT
>.|TRBV11-3|TRBJ2-7|.
CASSRGGGATYEQYF
TGTGCCAGCAGCAGGGGCGGGGGCGCCACCTACGAGCAGTACTTC
>TRBD2|TRBV3-1/TRBV3-2|TRBJ2-3|.
CASSQEMVAGDTDTQYF
TGTGCCAGCAGCCAAGAAATGGTAGCGGGAGACACAGATACGCAGTATTTT
>.|TRBV7-9|TRBJ2-3|.
CASSPGWPEGTDTQYF
TGTGCCAGCTCCCCGGGCTGGCCGGAGGGCACAGATACGCAGTATTTT
>.|TRBV3-1/TRBV3-2|TRBJ1-6|.
CASSQWVAGNNSPLHF
TGTGCCAGCAGCCAATGGGTGGCAGGGAATAATTCACCCCTCCACTTT
>.|TRBV4-1|TRBJ2-2|.
CASSQDSWLITNTGELFF
TGCGCCAGCAGCCAAGATAGTTGGCTGATTACTAACACCGGGGAGCTGTTTTTT
>TRBD2|TRBV5-1|TRBJ2-5|.
CASSLEPSGGAGTQYF
TGCGCCAGCAGCTTGGAGCCTAGCGGGGGGGCTGGGACCCAGTACTTC
>.|TRBV5-1|TRBJ2-7|few
CASSIHPTGFGSESSYEQYF
TGCGCCAGCAGCATCCACCCTACAGGGTTTGGAAGCGAAAGCTCCTACGAGCAGTACTTC
>.|TRBV6-5|TRBJ1-2|.
CASSRDTTPYGYTF
TGTGCCAGCAGTCGGGACACCACCCCTTATGGCTACACCTTC
>.|TRBV29-1|TRBJ1-5|.
CSVEWGINQPQHF
TGCAGCGTTGAATGGGGAATCAATCAGCCCCAGCATTTT